The 15 T cell receptor beta chains in this list originate from one sample, sequenced in a study of blood T cells in healthy people across ages (dated by TCRdb to the mid-2010s). Library generation was performed with 5' RACE. Sequencer: Illumina HiSeq 2500. The second PCR ran for roughly 7 to 12 cycles and used a J-beta primer mix along with a sample-barcoded 5' primer. Using fastp at Q25 and MiXCR, TCRdb reprocessed the public reads and kept productive beta chains. Entries that share a CDR3 protein sequence are merged under the most common genes and DNA. Recorded for this sample are 1.5 million to 2 million distinct CDR3 sequences; about 31% of them occurred a single time. The ten biggest clones cover 10% to 12% of the sample. Sequencing input: blood. The receptors originated from a woman in her thirties in good health.

This chain connects TRBV7-6 to TRBJ2-3, with D unclear. The germline gives CDR1 SGHVS, CDR2 FNYEAQ. The CDR3 contains 14 residues. Trimming removed 7 bases from V and 3 bases from J, with 14 bases in between. The CDR3, as DNA: TGTGCCAGCACCTCGCAGCTGCCGACAGATACGCAGTATTTT. Translated, it gives CASTSQLPTDTQYF.

This clonotype was seen repeatedly, ten times or more. The chain couples TRBV12-3 or TRBV12-4 to TRBJ2-3, with 13 bases identical to TRBD2. The CDR3 loop spans 15 amino acids. Unmatched junction bases numbered 4, after V lost 6 bases and J lost 4 bases. The CDR3, as DNA: TGTGCCAGCAGCTTCGGACTAGCGGGAGCAGATACGCAGTATTTT. Amino acids: CASSFGLAGADTQYF.

This sequence joins TRBV20-1 and TRBJ2-7; possibly TRBD1 or TRBD2 for D (7 bases each). The ends were cut back, 0 bases at V and 6 bases at J, with 12 bases in the middle. The CDR3 has 13 amino acids. Germline-derived CDR1 and CDR2 are DFQATT and SNEGSKA (reference sequence). The CDR3 DNA reads as TGCAGTGCTAGAGAACAGGGGAGGGGCGAGCAGTACTTC. Translation gives CSAREQGRGEQYF.

This clonotype was counted at least ten times. The chain recombines TRBV20-1 with TRBJ1-2; D is perhaps TRBD1 (5 bases). The V gene's germline CDR1 is DFQATT and CDR2 SNEGSKA (reference sequence). There are 12 residues in the CDR3. V lost 6 bases, J lost 2 bases, and 10 bases lay in between. This CDR3 is CSAPGANYGYTF. The CDR3, as DNA: TGCAGTGCCCCCGGGGCGAACTATGGCTACACCTTC.

This clonotype was detected only a few times. The chain recombines TRBV6-1 with TRBJ2-1, with 9 bases fitting TRBD2. Germline V gene data show CDR1 as MNHNS and CDR2 as SASEGT. J lost 4 bases, V lost 11 bases, and 9 bases had no gene match. The CDR3 runs 14 residues. CDR3 bases: TGTGCCGGGTCTAGCGGGACAATTTACAATGAGCAGTTCTTC. This translates into CAGSSGTIYNEQFF.

The chain links TRBV7-3 to TRBJ2-1, with 7 nucleotides matching TRBD2. CDR1 and CDR2 (germline): SGHTA, FQGTGA. Trimming removed 2 bases from V and 4 bases from J; junction bases left unmatched: 8. This CDR3 contains 16 residues. The CDR3 region is CASSLGAGVQYNEQFF. CDR3 bases: TGTGCCAGCAGCTTAGGGGCGGGAGTCCAATACAATGAGCAGTTCTTC.

The V gene is TRBV7-9, the J gene TRBJ2-5; a possible D gene is TRBD1 (6 bases). This CDR3 contains 20 residues. Trimming shortened V by 0 bases and J by 1 base, and 24 bases separated the two germline ends. Germline assignment: CDR1 SEHNR and CDR2 FQNEAQ (reference sequence). In DNA, the CDR3 is TGTGCCAGCAGCTTAGCTGTTCGGGCGGTTATGACAGGCATCCAAGAGACCCAGTACTTC. As protein: CASSLAVRAVMTGIQETQYF.

V and J are TRBV6-1 and TRBJ2-1, with a possible D match to TRBD2 (6 bases). V lost 7 bases and J 6 bases, leaving 22 bases between the germline ends. CDR3 size: 16 residues. Germline V gives CDR1 MNHNS, CDR2 SASEGT. CDR3 nucleotide sequence: TGTGCCAGCATTAGGATGACAGCCGGGCGGGGCAATGAGCAGTTCTTC. Encoded protein: CASIRMTAGRGNEQFF.

The chain couples TRBV4-1 to TRBJ2-6; tentatively, D is TRBD1 (6 bases). Germline values: CDR1 MGHRA, CDR2 YSYEKL. The CDR3 consists of 19 residues. V lost 0 bases, J lost 0 bases, and 15 bases lay in between. The CDR3 region has the DNA TGCGCCAGCAGCCAAGAAAGGCTAGGGGGTCTCTCTGGGGCCAACGTCCTGACTTTC. Protein sequence: CASSQERLGGLSGANVLTF.

The V gene is TRBV10-3, the J gene TRBJ2-1; 7 positions agree with TRBD2. V lost 2 bases to trimming and J lost 1 base; unmatched junction nucleotides: 8. The germline V gene encodes CDR1 ENHRY and CDR2 SYGVKD. CDR3 length: 17 amino acids. Here the CDR3 DNA reads TGTGCCATCAGTGAGACCTTGACTAGCCCTTCCTACAATGAGCAGTTCTTC. Its protein product is CAISETLTSPSYNEQFF.

The chain recombines TRBV27 with TRBJ2-1; the D gene is possibly TRBD1 (5 bases). There are 15 residues in the CDR3. Germline assignment: CDR1 MNHEY and CDR2 SMNVEV (reference sequence). The V end lost 0 bases, the J end lost 7 bases, and 13 bases lay between the germline ends. CDR3: CASSLSLGRANEQFF. The DNA for the CDR3 is TGTGCCAGCAGTTTATCTCTGGGCAGGGCTAATGAGCAGTTCTTC.

The rearrangement joins TRBV4-1 to TRBJ2-7; 9 bases align to TRBD1. Germline trimming cut 3 bases from V and 0 bases from J; bases unmatched to any gene: 9. The germline gives CDR1 MGHRA, CDR2 YSYEKL. This CDR3 spans 17 amino acids. The CDR3 reads CASSHLHGQGSSYEQYF. The DNA for the CDR3 is TGCGCCAGCAGCCATCTTCATGGACAGGGGAGCTCCTACGAGCAGTACTTC.

The chain employs TRBV9 and TRBJ1-2; possibly TRBD1 for D (5 bases). The CDR3 runs 15 residues. Germline CDR1 SGDLS, CDR2 YYNGEE. Trimming took 4 bases from V and 4 from J, leaving 17 bases between them. CDR3 loop: CASSTSKQDIYGYTF. CDR3 sequence (DNA): TGTGCCAGCAGCACAAGTAAACAGGATATCTATGGCTACACCTTC.

This chain links TRBV20-1 with TRBJ2-1; TRBD1 matches 7 bases. V was pared by 5 bases and J by 6 bases, with 7 bases of the junction left unmatched. This CDR3 region has 13 residues. CDR1 and CDR2 (germline): DFQATT, SNEGSKA (reference sequence). The CDR3 loop reads CSAERTGLNEQFF. The CDR3 coding sequence is TGCAGTGCTGAACGGACAGGCCTCAATGAGCAGTTCTTC.

This clonotype was observed a few times. V and J are TRBV4-2 and TRBJ2-3; TRBD2 matches at 8 bases. Unmatched junction bases numbered 12, after V lost 1 base and J lost 6 bases. Germline V gene lookup returns CDR1 LGHNA and CDR2 YNFKEQ. The CDR3 runs to 17 residues. CDR3 amino acids: CASSQVSAGGQRDTQYF. The CDR3 nucleotides are TGTGCCAGCAGCCAAGTCTCCGCGGGAGGCCAGCGGGATACGCAGTATTTT.